Presented here are 26 T cell receptor beta chains from one specimen sequenced in a study of blood T cell repertoires in COVID-19. Clones were read by immunoSEQ multiplex PCR, and TCRdb kept only the in-frame ones, dropping some. The repertoire holds hundreds of thousands of clones, with 75% to 90% as singletons. Specimen: peripheral blood. These TCRs come from a woman aged 55-70 years with COVID-19, enrolled during active disease.

The CDR3 DNA reads as TGTGCCAGCAGCGAAGGGGTCGGACCGCGCCAAGAGACCCAGTACTTC. Its protein is CASSEGVGPRQETQYF. The chain is built from TRBV11-2 and TRBJ2-5; a possible D gene is TRBD1 (5 bases). Trimming pared 5 bases from V and 1 base from J, leaving 17 bases between. The CDR3 is made up of 16 amino acids. Germline V CDR1 and CDR2: SGHAT, FQNNGV.

The chain is built from TRBV19 and TRBJ1-2; the D gene is possibly TRBD1 (5 bases). This CDR3 is 12 amino acids long. The V gene lost 1 base and the J gene lost 7 bases, with 7 bases spanning the gap. Germline-derived CDR1 and CDR2 are LNHDA and SQIVND (reference sequence). In nucleotides, the CDR3 is TGTGCCAGTAGTATAGGAGACAGTGGCTACACCTTC. Translated: CASSIGDSGYTF. The variable domain in full, with the rest retrieved from reference TRBV19 and TRBJ1-2, is DGGITQSPKYLFRKEGQNVTLSCEQNLNHDAMYWYRQDPGQGLRLIYYSQIVNDFQKGDIAEGYSVSREKKESFPLTVTSAQKNPTAFYLCASSIGDSGYTFGSGTRLTVV.

This clone occurred once. The rearrangement uses TRBV7-5 and TRBJ1-2; the table's D call TRBD1 went unverified against the DNA. TRBV7-5 is noted as a pseudogene. The CDR3 sequence is 14 residues long. The CDR3 reads CVRSVKLGGQGYTF. As DNA, the CDR3 is TGTGTCAGAAGTGTGAAGCTAGGGGGACAAGGCTACACCTTC.

The CDR3, as DNA: TGTGCCATCAGTGACCAGGGGGCAGGTGGGAATCAGCCCCAGCATTTT. Its translation: CAISDQGAGGNQPQHF. The chain uses TRBV10-3 and TRBJ1-5; 8 bases match TRBD1. CDR1 is ENHRY, CDR2 SYGVKD, per germline. The CDR3 loop spans 16 amino acids. Trimming at V came to 3 bases and at J to 4 bases, leaving 8 bases not matched to a gene.

This chain links TRBV6-2 or TRBV6-3 with TRBJ1-2; D call uncertain. The V gene lost 2 bases and the J gene lost 3 bases, with 19 bases spanning the gap. From germline, CDR1 is MNHEY and CDR2 SVGEGT. This CDR3 region has 17 residues. The CDR3 coding sequence is TGTGCCAGCAGTTACCCGTCGAGGTCGAGGGTCGACTATGGCTACACCTTC. Its translation is CASSYPSRSRVDYGYTF.

This rearrangement joins TRBV10-3 to TRBJ2-3; D perhaps matches TRBD1 (5 bases). The germline V and J ends were trimmed by 7 bases and 2 bases, with 19 bases remaining between them. Germline CDR1 reads ENHRY; CDR2 reads SYGVKD. The CDR3 loop spans 16 amino acids. The CDR3, as DNA: TGTGCCATCACCGAAAGGGGCCAGGCGACCACAGATACGCAGTATTTT. Translated, it gives CAITERGQATTDTQYF.

This chain uses TRBV7-2 with TRBJ2-7; maybe TRBD1 (6 bases). Germline V gene sequence: CDR1 SGHTA, CDR2 FQGNSA. The CDR3 is 15 residues long. V was cut by 3 bases and J by 0 bases, with 12 bases left in between. CDR3 in amino acids: CASSFQGLLSYEQYF. The CDR3 DNA follows: TGTGCCAGCAGCTTCCAGGGGCTTCTCTCCTACGAGCAGTACTTC.

The genes are TRBV11-2 and TRBJ2-2, with TRBD2 matching 7 bases. The CDR3 loop spans 14 amino acids. The junction had 7 bases not matched to a gene; V was cut back by 5 bases and J by 7 bases. The germline CDR1 and CDR2 sequences are SGHAT and FQNNGV. CDR3 region: CASSPGLEGGELFF. CDR3 nucleotides: TGTGCCAGCAGCCCCGGACTAGAGGGCGGGGAGCTGTTTTTT.

This sequence joins TRBV2 and TRBJ1-1; TRBD1 aligns across 7 bases. This CDR3 is built from 13 residues. With 2 bases clipped from V and 8 bases from J, the junction kept 5 bases outside the gene matches. Germline CDR1 reads SNHLY; CDR2 reads FYNNEI. The CDR3 sequence is CASSESEGAEAFF. CDR3 nucleotide sequence: TGTGCCAGCAGTGAATCCGAGGGGGCCGAAGCTTTCTTT.

The CDR3 DNA sequence: TGTGCCAGCATCCCTCGGGGAAACTCTGGAAACACCATATATTTT. Translating gives CASIPRGNSGNTIYF. J is TRBJ1-3 and V is TRBV7-9, with D hard to call. CDR1 and CDR2 from the germline V gene are SEHNR and FQNEAQ (reference sequence). Trimming left V 7 bases short and J 0 bases short, with 13 bases between. The CDR3 covers 15 residues.

The chain has TRBV21-1 and TRBJ1-4; the table's TRBD1 call for D was not verified on the DNA. TRBV21-1 is shown as a pseudogene. The CDR3 sequence is 14 residues long. Here the CDR3 reads CASTPRGRREKLFF. The CDR3 DNA follows: TGTGCCTCCACCCCCAGGGGGCGCCGTGAAAAACTGTTTTTT.

The sample holds one count of this clone. The rearrangement uses TRBV11-3 and TRBJ2-5; TRBD2 agrees at 7 bases. CDR3 length equals 16 residues. Germline CDR1 SGHNT, CDR2 YENEEA. V gave up 5 bases and J gave up 5 bases; unmatched junction bases: 14. The CDR3 DNA sequence: TGTGCCAGCAGCCCTCTGGTGGGCGGGGGTCGGGAGACCCAGTACTTC. Its protein is CASSPLVGGGRETQYF.

The gene calls are TRBV19 and TRBJ2-5; 7 nucleotides match TRBD1. Trimming at V came to 9 bases and at J to 3 bases, leaving 19 bases not matched to a gene. The length of the CDR3 is 17 residues. Germline V CDR1 and CDR2: LNHDA, SQIVND (reference sequence). The CDR3 loop reads CASREPGGAGMKETQYF. In nucleotides, the CDR3 is TGTGCCAGCAGAGAACCAGGGGGTGCTGGTATGAAAGAGACCCAGTACTTC.

This clone showed up many times. This chain connects TRBV5-6 to TRBJ1-3, with 10 bases aligning to TRBD1. The CDR3 consists of 15 residues. The V gene's germline CDR1 is SGHDT and CDR2 YYEEEE. V lost 4 bases, J lost 5 bases, and 6 bases stayed unmatched. Here the CDR3 reads CASSPGQGRRNTIYF. The CDR3 DNA reads TGTGCCAGCAGCCCGGGACAGGGGAGGAGAAACACCATATATTTT.

The chain links TRBV24-1 to TRBJ2-5, with D uncertain. The V end lost 0 bases, the J end lost 7 bases, and 5 bases lay between the germline ends. Germline CDR1 reads KGHDR; CDR2 reads SFDVKD. This CDR3 is 12 amino acids long. The CDR3 loop is CATSDLIGTQYF. The CDR3 coding sequence is TGTGCCACCAGTGATTTGATCGGGACCCAGTACTTC.

The V call is TRBV11-3, the J call TRBJ2-2; the D gene is possibly TRBD1 (6 bases). The germline V gene has CDR1 SGHNT and CDR2 YENEEA. Between the trimmed V and J ends, which lost 1 base and 1 base, there was a span of 7 bases. CDR3 length: 15 residues. The CDR3 DNA reads as TGTGCCAGCAGCTTAGGACAGGTGAACACCGGGGAGCTGTTTTTT. It specifies CASSLGQVNTGELFF.

The J gene is TRBJ1-1, the V gene TRBV10-3; D perhaps matches TRBD1 (6 bases). CDR3 length: 14 residues. Trimming pared 5 bases from V and 2 bases from J, leaving 12 bases between. Germline V gene sequence: CDR1 ENHRY, CDR2 SYGVKD. In DNA, the CDR3 is TGTGCCATCAGTTTTAAGGACAGAAACACTGAAGCTTTCTTT. Translation gives CAISFKDRNTEAFF.

Here the CDR3 DNA reads TGCGCCAGCAGCTGGGGAGGGGGTTCCGGGGATGAGCAGTACTTC. As protein: CASSWGGGSGDEQYF. The rearrangement uses TRBV5-1 and TRBJ2-7; the D gene is possibly TRBD2 (7 bases). V lost 3 bases, J lost 7 bases, and 20 bases lay in between. Germline CDR1 and CDR2: SGHRS and YFSETQ. The CDR3 runs to 15 residues.

The V gene is TRBV14, the J gene TRBJ1-4; 7 bases are a match to TRBD1. Trimming cost V 4 bases and J 2 bases; bases outside gene matches: 13. The germline CDR1 and CDR2 sequences are SGHDN and FVKESK. The CDR3 totals 18 residues. The CDR3 DNA follows: TGTGCCAGCAGCCCATCCCTTCTAGTGACAGGGACTAATGAAAAACTGTTTTTT. Translation: CASSPSLLVTGTNEKLFF.

The genes are TRBV4-1 and TRBJ2-1; 12 positions agree with TRBD1. This CDR3 is built from 15 residues. Germline values: CDR1 MGHRA, CDR2 YSYEKL. The junction had 7 bases not matched to a gene; V was cut back by 3 bases and J by 10 bases. The CDR3: CASSQPGQGAWEQFF. The CDR3 region has the DNA TGCGCCAGCAGCCAGCCGGGACAGGGGGCCTGGGAGCAGTTCTTC.

V gene TRBV7-6 combines with J gene TRBJ1-5; no clear D. Trimming took 0 bases from V and 0 from J, leaving 12 bases between them. The CDR3 has 17 residues. Germline V gene data show CDR1 as SGHVS and CDR2 as FNYEAQ. The CDR3 region is CASSLAAGTDSNQPQHF. The CDR3 DNA follows: TGTGCCAGCAGCTTAGCGGCGGGTACTGATAGCAATCAGCCCCAGCATTTT.

In DNA, the CDR3 is TGTGCCAGCAGTTATCAGGGGGTAGGTTCACCCCTCCACTTT. Protein sequence: CASSYQGVGSPLHF. The chain combines TRBV27 with TRBJ1-6, with TRBD1 matching over 7 bases. There are 14 residues in the CDR3. Germline CDR1 MNHEY, CDR2 SMNVEV (reference sequence). J lost 9 bases, V lost 4 bases, and 6 bases had no gene match.

The genes are TRBV5-8 and TRBJ2-3, with 16 bases matching TRBD2. Germline V CDR1 and CDR2: SGHTS, YDEGEE. CDR3 length equals 19 residues. V lost 3 bases to trimming and J lost 4 bases; unmatched junction nucleotides: 11. The CDR3 bases are TGTGCCAGCAGCTGGGGACCGGGACTAGCGGGGGGGCGAGCAGATACGCAGTATTTT. This codes for CASSWGPGLAGGRADTQYF.

This clone has just one count. The V and J genes are TRBV12-5 and TRBJ2-3, with TRBD2 matching 11 bases. The CDR3 is 14 residues long. Germline CDR1 reads LGHNT; CDR2 reads FRNRAP. V gave up 6 bases and J gave up 3 bases; unmatched junction bases: 2. The CDR3 region has the DNA TGTGCTAGTGGCCTAGCGGGGGGAACAGATACGCAGTATTTT. Translating it yields CASGLAGGTDTQYF.

The chain is built from TRBV13 and TRBJ1-2; 8 bases agree with TRBD1. Germline CDR1 PRHDT, CDR2 FYEKMQ (reference sequence). Trimming removed 5 bases from V and 9 bases from J; junction bases left unmatched: 8. The CDR3 has 13 amino acids. This chain's CDR3 is CASSRGQGASYTF. CDR3 sequence (DNA): TGTGCCAGCAGCCGAGGACAGGGCGCGAGCTACACCTTC.

A few counts support this clone. This rearrangement joins TRBV4-3 to TRBJ1-3; D not certain. The CDR3 extends over 16 amino acids. Germline assignment: CDR1 LGHNA and CDR2 YSLEER. The V end was cut by 3 bases, the J end by 1 base, with 13 bases between. CDR3: CASSQDTGRSGNTIYF. The CDR3 DNA reads TGCGCCAGCAGCCAGGATACCGGGAGATCTGGAAACACCATATATTTT.